Listed below are T cell receptor beta chains from one sample, sequenced in a study of T cell repertoires in cytomegalovirus infection. MiXCR was run by TCRdb on the reads, yielding one entry per CDR3 protein. The table lists almost 500,000 distinct CDR3 sequences, around 11% of them singletons, with roughly a tenth in the top ten. Sequencing was done on a sample of PBMCs. These receptors were obtained from a human donor in good health (CMV status not recorded). Some clones in this sample may be carry-over from other donors' samples. The conserved cysteine and the conserved F or W are not part of the CDR3 here. D genes are given only for firm matches.

v_call: TRBV11-2
d_call: TRBD1
j_call: TRBJ1-1
cdr3_aa: ASSLRIGQVYVEAF

v_call: TRBV6-5
d_call: NA
j_call: TRBJ1-1
cdr3_aa: ASSYGMATEAF

v_call: TRBV27
d_call: NA
j_call: TRBJ1-6
cdr3_aa: ASSFLFYPQQRPYNSPLH

v_call: TRBV2
d_call: NA
j_call: TRBJ1-6
cdr3_aa: ASNRGDSYNSPLH

v_call: TRBV5-1
d_call: NA
j_call: TRBJ1-1
cdr3_aa: ASSPGGISNTEAF

v_call: TRBV10-2
d_call: NA
j_call: TRBJ1-5
cdr3_aa: ASSERRMLGNQPQH

v_call: TRBV4-1
d_call: NA
j_call: TRBJ2-5
cdr3_aa: ASSQWEGETQY

v_call: TRBV5-1
d_call: TRBD2
j_call: TRBJ2-5
cdr3_aa: ASSLPSGRETQY

v_call: TRBV7-2
d_call: NA
j_call: TRBJ1-2
cdr3_aa: ASSLLGLGYGYT

v_call: TRBV19
d_call: TRBD1
j_call: TRBJ1-5
cdr3_aa: ASSPAGGVRSQGLRQPQH